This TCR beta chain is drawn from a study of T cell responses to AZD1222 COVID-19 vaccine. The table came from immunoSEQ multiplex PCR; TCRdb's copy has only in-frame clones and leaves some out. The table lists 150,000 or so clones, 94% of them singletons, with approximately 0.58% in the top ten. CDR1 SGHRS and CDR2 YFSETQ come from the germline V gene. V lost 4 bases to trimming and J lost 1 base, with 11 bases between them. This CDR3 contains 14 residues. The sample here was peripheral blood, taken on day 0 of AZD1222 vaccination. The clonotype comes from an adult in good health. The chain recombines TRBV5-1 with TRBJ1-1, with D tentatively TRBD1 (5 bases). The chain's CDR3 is CASSHTTGNTEAFF. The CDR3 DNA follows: TGCGCCAGCAGCCACACCACAGGGAACACTGAAGCTTTCTTT.